The next 4 T cell receptor beta chains were all read from a single sample in a study of cytomegalovirus exposure and HLA in healthy donors. 60 Vbeta and 13 Jbeta primers were used in PCR. Using immunoSEQ multiplex PCR, the repertoire was profiled, and TCRdb retains in-frame clones only, with some absent. The table lists about 250,000 clones, just under 80% of them singletons. The sequencing sample was made of PBMCs. The receptors were gathered from a boy between 10 and 17 years old in good health and CMV-seronegative.

This clone came up once. CDR3: CASSFGSGTQYF. CDR3 nucleotides: TGCGCCAGCAGCTTTGGTTCAGGCACGCAGTATTTT. This sequence joins TRBV5-1 and TRBJ2-3, with D uncertain. V lost 2 bases to trimming and J lost 9 bases, with 10 bases between them. Germline CDR1 reads SGHRS; CDR2 reads YFSETQ. CDR3 size: 12 residues.

The chain recombines TRBV7-3 with TRBJ2-1, with D possibly TRBD2 on 6 matching bases. V dropped 5 bases and J dropped 0 bases, with 17 bases sitting between them. This CDR3 region has 17 residues. CDR1 SGHTA and CDR2 FQGTGA come from the germline V gene. The CDR3 region is CASSPLGRGSSYNEQFF. The CDR3 region has the DNA TGTGCCAGCAGCCCTCTGGGGCGGGGCAGCTCCTACAATGAGCAGTTCTTC.

The chain couples TRBV10-1 to TRBJ1-2, with unresolved D. Trimming removed 0 bases from V and 5 bases from J, with 7 bases in between. CDR1 and CDR2 from the germline V gene are WNHNN and SYGVQD (reference sequence). This CDR3 region has 13 residues. CDR3 in DNA: TGCGCCAGCAGTGAGTCCGGCGGGTATGGCTACACCTTC. Translation gives CASSESGGYGYTF.

This chain uses TRBV6-1 with TRBJ1-2; no definite D call. This CDR3 has 13 residues. Deletions cut 2 bases from V and 6 bases from J, with 10 bases between. Germline CDR1 reads MNHNS; CDR2 reads SASEGT. For the CDR3, the DNA is TGTGCCAGCAGTGAAATGGTCGGAGATGGCTACACCTTC. Translating gives CASSEMVGDGYTF.